The 28 T cell receptor beta chains reported below all come from one sample, sequenced in a study of CD4 T cells in relation to SARS-CoV-2 and coronaviruses. TCRdb keeps only in-frame clones here, not all; method: immunoSEQ multiplex PCR. The profile shows some 65,000 clones, around 87% of them singletons. Before the COVID-19 pandemic, during about 2010-2018, CD4+ T cells were taken from unexposed donors. Sequencing was performed on memory CD4+ T cells from PBMCs. The receptors shown here come from a human donor in good health.

The genes are TRBV19 and TRBJ2-3; maybe TRBD2 (5 bases). This CDR3 is built from 15 residues. V gave up 3 bases and J gave up 2 bases, with 12 bases separating them. Looked up from germline, CDR1 is LNHDA and CDR2 is SQIVND (reference sequence). CDR3 nucleotides: TGTGCCAGTAGTATGGCAGGACTTTACACAGATACGCAGTATTTT. This gives the protein CASSMAGLYTDTQYF.

J is TRBJ2-1 and V is TRBV24-1, with 7 bases matching TRBD1. CDR3 length equals 16 residues. The germline V gene has CDR1 KGHDR and CDR2 SFDVKD. Germline trimming cut 7 bases from V and 5 bases from J; bases unmatched to any gene: 13. The CDR3 reads CATSAPPGQLHNEQFF. CDR3 in DNA: TGTGCCACCAGCGCTCCACCGGGACAGTTACACAATGAGCAGTTCTTC.

This chain connects TRBV4-1 to TRBJ2-6, with D perhaps matching TRBD2 (5 bases). The CDR3 is made up of 15 amino acids. The germline V gene has CDR1 MGHRA and CDR2 YSYEKL. V was shortened by 5 bases and J by 1 base, with 9 bases between the two germline ends. Written as DNA, the CDR3 is TGCGCCAGCAGCGGCCGCGGGTCTGGGGCCAACGTCCTGACTTTC. It codes for CASSGRGSGANVLTF.

The genes are TRBV6-5 and TRBJ2-7; TRBD2 is a possible D gene (6 bases). The germline V and J ends were trimmed by 2 bases and 7 bases, with 18 bases remaining between them. The CDR3 contains 15 residues. Looked up from germline, CDR1 is MNHEY and CDR2 is SVGAGI. CDR3 bases: TGTGCCAGCAGTTACGCGGCGGGGTCACCGAGGGAGCAGTACTTC. This translates into CASSYAAGSPREQYF.

A remark on this clone: The sample holds other DNA sequences that translate to the same CDR3. V gene TRBV2 combines with J gene TRBJ2-7, with D perhaps matching TRBD1 (5 bases). Germline V gene lookup returns CDR1 SNHLY and CDR2 FYNNEI. The V and J ends lost 6 bases and 3 bases respectively, with 9 bases between them. This CDR3 is built from 12 residues. The CDR3 DNA sequence: TGTGCCAGCAGCGAGCAGGGCTACGAGCAGTACTTC. Amino acids: CASSEQGYEQYF.

This rearrangement joins TRBV24-1 to TRBJ1-5, with D possibly being TRBD1 (5 bases). The CDR3 extends over 13 amino acids. Trimming removed 4 bases from V and 5 bases from J, with 8 bases in between. Germline V gives CDR1 KGHDR, CDR2 SFDVKD. This chain's CDR3 is CATSEAGYQPQHF. The CDR3 DNA sequence: TGTGCCACCAGTGAAGCAGGGTATCAGCCCCAGCATTTT.

The chain couples TRBV27 to TRBJ1-5, with TRBD1 as a possible D gene (5 bases). V shed 7 bases and J shed 3 bases, with 16 bases lying between them. The CDR3 loop spans 15 amino acids. The germline gives CDR1 MNHEY, CDR2 SMNVEV (reference sequence). CDR3 region: CASTPTGRANQPQHF. DNA for the CDR3: TGTGCCAGCACCCCGACCGGCAGGGCCAATCAGCCCCAGCATTTT.

The chain couples TRBV28 to TRBJ2-3, with 10 bases aligning to TRBD1. CDR1 is MDHEN, CDR2 SYDVKM, per germline. The CDR3 has 16 residues. V dropped 6 bases and J dropped 4; count of bases not matched to a gene: 10. CDR3 in DNA: TGTGCCAGCAGCTCCCCCGGGACAGGGGACTCAGATACGCAGTATTTT. It encodes CASSSPGTGDSDTQYF.

V usage is TRBV18 and J usage is TRBJ2-7; no reliable D call. This CDR3 has 11 amino acids. Between the trimmed V and J ends, which lost 5 bases and 3 bases, there was a span of 5 bases. The germline CDR1 and CDR2 sequences are KGHSH and LQKENI. For the CDR3, the DNA is TGTGCCAGCTCAGCGGACTACGAGCAGTACTTC. As protein: CASSADYEQYF.

The chain recombines TRBV19 with TRBJ1-1, with D unresolved. Germline V lookup: CDR1 LNHDA, CDR2 SQIVND (reference sequence). There are 12 residues in the CDR3. Trimming removed 3 bases from V and 5 bases from J, with 7 bases in between. Here the CDR3 reads CASSIGVTEAFF. CDR3 bases: TGTGCCAGTAGTATCGGGGTAACTGAAGCTTTCTTT.

In this sample, this clone turned up a few times. This chain links TRBV4-1 with TRBJ1-2, with D possibly being TRBD1 (5 bases). The CDR3 extends over 14 amino acids. Germline V gene data show CDR1 as MGHRA and CDR2 as YSYEKL. Trimming shortened V by 1 base and J by 6 bases, and 12 bases separated the two germline ends. The CDR3 region is CASSQGGTPNGYTF. CDR3 in DNA: TGCGCCAGCAGCCAAGGGGGCACTCCTAATGGCTACACCTTC.

The rearrangement links TRBV12-3 or TRBV12-4 to TRBJ1-1; D ambiguous. The ends were cut back, 1 base at V and 4 bases at J, with 7 bases in the middle. This CDR3 region has 13 residues. The CDR3 region has the DNA TGTGCCAGCAGTTTAGATACGTCCACTGAAGCTTTCTTT. Protein product: CASSLDTSTEAFF.

This clone has just one count. This chain connects TRBV19 to TRBJ2-1, with no clear D. This CDR3 contains 14 residues. The germline CDR1 and CDR2 sequences are LNHDA and SQIVND (reference sequence). Deletions cut 6 bases from V and 4 bases from J, with 13 bases between. CDR3: CASRKDGDYNEQFF. The CDR3 DNA is TGTGCCAGTAGAAAGGACGGTGATTACAATGAGCAGTTCTTC.

This chain joins TRBV28 and TRBJ2-2; D is unclear. Deletions cut 1 base from V and 6 bases from J, with 6 bases between. The CDR3 totals 13 residues. Germline CDR1 reads MDHEN; CDR2 reads SYDVKM. CDR3 nucleotides: TGTGCCAGCAGTTTATTAGGCCCCGGGGAGCTGTTTTTT. Its translation is CASSLLGPGELFF.

The DNA of the CDR3 is TGTGCCAGCAGCCAAGCGACTAGCGGGAGAGTAAATGAGCAGTTCTTC. Translation: CASSQATSGRVNEQFF. This chain connects TRBV4-2 to TRBJ2-1; 12 bases are a match to TRBD2. Trimming removed 1 base from V and 7 bases from J; junction bases left unmatched: 5. CDR1 LGHNA and CDR2 YNFKEQ come from the germline V gene. The CDR3 runs 16 residues.

In this sample, this clone turned up a few times. The chain joins TRBV7-3 to TRBJ1-2, with 7 bases lining up with TRBD1. CDR1 is SGHTA and CDR2 is FQGTGA in the germline V gene. This CDR3 contains 18 residues. With 5 bases clipped from V and 4 bases from J, the junction kept 19 bases outside the gene matches. CDR3 nucleotide sequence: TGTGCCAGCAGCCCAGGACCGGGACAGCCTTCGGATCCCTATGGCTACACCTTC. Encoded protein: CASSPGPGQPSDPYGYTF.

The chain couples TRBV2 to TRBJ1-5; 7 bases align to TRBD1. CDR1 is SNHLY and CDR2 is FYNNEI in the germline V gene. With V trimmed by 4 bases and J by 4 bases, 4 bases remained unmatched. The CDR3 totals 14 residues. CDR3 sequence (DNA): TGTGCCAGCAGTGGGGACAGACTAAATCAGCCCCAGCATTTT. This gives the protein CASSGDRLNQPQHF.

Comment on this clone: Other DNA sequences from this sample encode an identical CDR3 as well. The V and J genes are TRBV7-9 and TRBJ1-5; D is unclear. Germline lookup yields CDR1 SEHNR and CDR2 FQNEAQ (reference sequence). The CDR3 has 12 residues. V lost 5 bases to trimming and J lost 7 bases, with 9 bases between them. This CDR3 is CASSPDLQPQHF. The CDR3 bases are TGTGCCAGCAGCCCCGATCTACAGCCCCAGCATTTT.

The chain is built from TRBV10-2 and TRBJ2-7; D gene ambiguous. Per the germline V gene, CDR1 is WSHSY and CDR2 is SAAADI. The length of the CDR3 is 11 residues. The germline V and J ends were trimmed by 3 bases and 4 bases, with 4 bases remaining between them. The CDR3 spells CASSDLYEQYF. The CDR3 region has the DNA TGCGCCAGCAGTGACCTGTACGAGCAGTACTTC.

The rearrangement joins TRBV6-1 to TRBJ2-7; tentative D call: TRBD2 (6 bases). Trimming removed 1 base from V and 0 bases from J, with 7 bases in between. The CDR3 length is 14 residues. Germline CDR1 is MNHNS and CDR2 is SASEGT. The CDR3 protein is CASSEGGASYEQYF. The CDR3 DNA reads as TGTGCCAGCAGTGAAGGCGGGGCCTCCTACGAGCAGTACTTC.

The rearrangement joins TRBV11-2 to TRBJ2-1; 12 bases are a match to TRBD2. Per the germline V gene, CDR1 is SGHAT and CDR2 is FQNNGV. This CDR3 spans 19 amino acids. V lost 6 bases to trimming and J lost 3 bases; unmatched junction nucleotides: 15. CDR3 in amino acids: CASRQRLAGGSLHYNEQFF. The DNA of the CDR3 is TGTGCCAGCAGGCAAAGGCTAGCGGGAGGGTCCCTGCACTACAATGAGCAGTTCTTC.

The CDR3 nucleotides read TGTGCCAGCAGCTTAGATCAGGCCCGGGAGCAGTACTTC. Amino acids: CASSLDQAREQYF. The rearrangement links TRBV7-2 to TRBJ2-7; D unclear. Trimming shortened V by 1 base and J by 7 bases, and 11 bases separated the two germline ends. The CDR3 is 13 amino acids. The germline V gene has CDR1 SGHTA and CDR2 FQGNSA.

CDR3 nucleotides: TGCGCCAGCAGCTCACAGGGACAGGGCAGGGGAGAGACCCAGTACTTC. It yields the protein CASSSQGQGRGETQYF. V is TRBV5-1 and J is TRBJ2-5; 9 bases fit TRBD1. Germline trimming cut 3 bases from V and 4 bases from J; bases unmatched to any gene: 10. Germline V lookup: CDR1 SGHRS, CDR2 YFSETQ. The CDR3 consists of 16 residues.

The chain uses TRBV2 and TRBJ2-2; D possibly corresponds to TRBD2 (6 bases). The ends were cut back, 9 bases at V and 6 bases at J, with 20 bases in the middle. Germline CDR1 is SNHLY and CDR2 is FYNNEI. The CDR3 loop spans 15 amino acids. The DNA for the CDR3 is TGTGCCAGTATCAGGGAGGTCGGAAAGGCCGGGGAGCTGTTTTTT. Translation gives CASIREVGKAGELFF.

The chain carries TRBV6-5 and TRBJ1-6; D call uncertain. Deletions cut 4 bases from V and 5 bases from J, with 6 bases between. CDR3 size: 13 residues. CDR1 is MNHEY, CDR2 SVGAGI, per germline. Written as DNA, the CDR3 is TGTGCCAGCAGTTCAGCAAATAATTCACCCCTCCACTTT. It specifies CASSSANNSPLHF.

This clone was counted a few times. The J gene is TRBJ1-1, the V gene TRBV30; D gene ambiguous. This CDR3 has 11 residues. The germline V gene has CDR1 GTSNPN and CDR2 SVGIG (reference sequence). Trimming stripped 0 bases from V and 6 bases from J, with 5 bases between. Written as DNA, the CDR3 is TGTGCCTGGAGTGTAGGAGCTGAAGCTTTCTTT. Translation: CAWSVGAEAFF.

The V call is TRBV10-1, the J call TRBJ2-5; 11 bases are shared with TRBD2. The germline CDR1 and CDR2 sequences are WNHNN and SYGVQD (reference sequence). The CDR3 loop spans 15 amino acids. Germline trimming cut 2 bases from V and 2 bases from J; bases unmatched to any gene: 1. The CDR3 coding sequence is TGCGCCAGCAGTGAGCTAGCGGGAGGTCAAGAGACCCAGTACTTC. Amino acids: CASSELAGGQETQYF.

The chain carries TRBV5-6 and TRBJ2-2; a possible D gene is TRBD2 (5 bases). V was shortened by 1 base and J by 9 bases, with 7 bases between the two germline ends. The CDR3 sequence is 12 residues long. Germline CDR1 SGHDT, CDR2 YYEEEE. The CDR3 loop is CASSLPGRELFF. CDR3 nucleotide sequence: TGTGCCAGCAGCTTGCCCGGGAGGGAGCTGTTTTTT.